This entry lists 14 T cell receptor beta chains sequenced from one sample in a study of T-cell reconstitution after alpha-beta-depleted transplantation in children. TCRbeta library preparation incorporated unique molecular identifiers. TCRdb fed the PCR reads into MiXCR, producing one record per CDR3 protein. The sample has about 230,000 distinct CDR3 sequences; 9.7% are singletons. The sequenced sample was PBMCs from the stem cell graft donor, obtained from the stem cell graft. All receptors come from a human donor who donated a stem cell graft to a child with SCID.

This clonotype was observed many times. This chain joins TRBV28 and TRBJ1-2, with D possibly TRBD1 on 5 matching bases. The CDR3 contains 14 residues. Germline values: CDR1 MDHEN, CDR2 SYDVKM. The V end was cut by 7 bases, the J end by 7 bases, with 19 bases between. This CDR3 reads CASIPPGGASGYTF. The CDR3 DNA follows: TGTGCCAGCATTCCCCCGGGAGGGGCGAGTGGCTACACCTTC.

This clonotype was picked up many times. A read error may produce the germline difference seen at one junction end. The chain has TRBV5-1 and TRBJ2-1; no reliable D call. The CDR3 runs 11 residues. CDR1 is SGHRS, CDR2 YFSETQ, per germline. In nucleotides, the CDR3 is TGTGCCAGCAGTCTTATAAATGAGCAGTTCTTC. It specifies CASSLINEQFF.

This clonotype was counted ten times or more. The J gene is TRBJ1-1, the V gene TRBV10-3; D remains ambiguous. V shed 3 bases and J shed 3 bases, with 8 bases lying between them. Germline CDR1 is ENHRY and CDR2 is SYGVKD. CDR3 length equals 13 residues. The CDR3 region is CAISDSRDTEAFF. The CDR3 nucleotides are TGTGCCATCAGTGATAGTAGGGACACTGAAGCTTTCTTT.

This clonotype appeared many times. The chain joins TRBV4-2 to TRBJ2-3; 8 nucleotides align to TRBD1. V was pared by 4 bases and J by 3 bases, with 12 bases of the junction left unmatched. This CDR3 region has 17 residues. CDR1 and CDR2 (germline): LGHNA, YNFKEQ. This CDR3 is CASSPRTGTALTDTQYF. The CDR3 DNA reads TGTGCCAGCAGCCCCCGGACAGGGACCGCCCTAACAGATACGCAGTATTTT.

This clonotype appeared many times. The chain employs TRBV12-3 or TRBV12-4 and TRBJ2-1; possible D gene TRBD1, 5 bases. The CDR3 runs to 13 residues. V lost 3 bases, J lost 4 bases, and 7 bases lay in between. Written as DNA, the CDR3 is TGTGCCAGCAGTTTGTCAGGGTACAATGAGCAGTTCTTC. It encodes CASSLSGYNEQFF.

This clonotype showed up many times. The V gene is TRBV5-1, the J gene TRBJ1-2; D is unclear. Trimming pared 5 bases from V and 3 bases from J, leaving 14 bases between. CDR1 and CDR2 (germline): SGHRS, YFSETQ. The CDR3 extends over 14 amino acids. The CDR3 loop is CASRTDPQDYGYTF. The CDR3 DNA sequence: TGCGCCAGCAGAACGGACCCACAAGACTATGGCTACACCTTC.

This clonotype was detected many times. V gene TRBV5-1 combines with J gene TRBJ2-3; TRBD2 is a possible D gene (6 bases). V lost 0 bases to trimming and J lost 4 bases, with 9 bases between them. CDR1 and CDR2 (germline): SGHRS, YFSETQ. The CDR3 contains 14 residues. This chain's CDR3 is CASSLGRDPDTQYF. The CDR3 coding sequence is TGCGCCAGCAGCTTGGGGCGGGACCCAGATACGCAGTATTTT.

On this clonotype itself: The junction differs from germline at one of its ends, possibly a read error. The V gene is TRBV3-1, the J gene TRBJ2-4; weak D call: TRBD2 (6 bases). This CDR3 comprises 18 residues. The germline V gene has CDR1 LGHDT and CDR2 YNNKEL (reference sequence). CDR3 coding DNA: TGTACCAGCAGCCCCACGGGGTGGGGGACTGACGGCAAAAACATTCAGTACTTC. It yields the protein CTSSPTGWGTDGKNIQYF.

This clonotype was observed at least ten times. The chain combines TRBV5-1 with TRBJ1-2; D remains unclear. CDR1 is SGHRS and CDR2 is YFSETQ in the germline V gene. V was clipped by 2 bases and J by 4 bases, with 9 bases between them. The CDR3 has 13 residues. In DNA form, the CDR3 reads TGCGCCAGCAGCTTCGACGGATTCTATGGCTACACCTTC. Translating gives CASSFDGFYGYTF.

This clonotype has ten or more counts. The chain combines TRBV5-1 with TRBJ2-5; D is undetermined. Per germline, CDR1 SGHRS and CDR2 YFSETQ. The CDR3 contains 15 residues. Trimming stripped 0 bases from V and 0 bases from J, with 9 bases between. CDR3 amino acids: CASSLGPLYQETQYF. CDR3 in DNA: TGCGCCAGCAGCTTGGGACCTTTGTACCAAGAGACCCAGTACTTC. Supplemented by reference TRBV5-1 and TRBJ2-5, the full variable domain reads KAGVTQTPRYLIKTRGQQVTLSCSPISGHRSVSWYQQTPGQGLQFLFEYFSETQRNKGNFPGRFSGRQFSNSRSEMNVSTLELGDSALYLCASSLGPLYQETQYFGPGTRLLVL.

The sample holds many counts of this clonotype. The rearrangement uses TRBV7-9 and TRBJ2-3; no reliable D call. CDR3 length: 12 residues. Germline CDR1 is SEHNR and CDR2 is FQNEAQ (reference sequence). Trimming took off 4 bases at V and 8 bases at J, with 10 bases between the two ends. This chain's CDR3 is CASSSDFGTQYF. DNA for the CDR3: TGTGCCAGCAGCTCTGATTTCGGTACGCAGTATTTT.

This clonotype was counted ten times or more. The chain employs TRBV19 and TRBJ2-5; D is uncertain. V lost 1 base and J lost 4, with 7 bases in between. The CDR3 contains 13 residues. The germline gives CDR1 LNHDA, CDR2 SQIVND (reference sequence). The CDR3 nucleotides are TGTGCCAGTAGTATAGTGGTATCAGAGACCCAGTACTTC. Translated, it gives CASSIVVSETQYF.

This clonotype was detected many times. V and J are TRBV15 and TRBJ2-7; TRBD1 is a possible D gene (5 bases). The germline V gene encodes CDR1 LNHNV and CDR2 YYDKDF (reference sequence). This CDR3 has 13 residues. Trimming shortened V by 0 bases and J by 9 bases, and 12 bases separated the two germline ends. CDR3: CATSRDGLRGQYF. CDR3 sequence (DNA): TGTGCCACCAGCAGAGATGGGCTAAGGGGGCAGTACTTC.

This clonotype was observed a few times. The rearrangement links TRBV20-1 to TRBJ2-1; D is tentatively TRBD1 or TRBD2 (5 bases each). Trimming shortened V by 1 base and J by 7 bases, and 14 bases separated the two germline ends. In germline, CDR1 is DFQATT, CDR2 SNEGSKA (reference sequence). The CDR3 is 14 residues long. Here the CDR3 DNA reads TGCAGTGCTAGAGGGCGCCCTTGGGGGAATGAGCAGTTCTTC. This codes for CSARGRPWGNEQFF.